Here is one T cell receptor (beta chain) with its context. Its antigen is unknown. The data belong to a study of T cells expressing NK-cell markers. Overall study findings and caveats: In a group of several donors, dominant NKG2C+ clonotypes represented about 1.0-7.0% of CD8+ T cells. The study left the HCMV specificity of expanded NKG2C+ T cell clones unresolved.

No DNA is given; TCRdb re-called the 5' RACE reads and lists each CDR3 protein once. The data include some 280,000 distinct CDR3 sequences; the top ten clones carry 0.39%. Germline CDR1 SGHRS, CDR2 YFSETQ. The CDR3 totals 15 residues. V and J are TRBV5-1 and TRBJ2-3; TCRdb lists TRBD2, though no DNA is available to test this call. This clonotype originated in a man younger than 35 in good health. Sequenced input: blood T cells: a sorted CD56 or NKG2C T cell subset, CD4+ or CD8+ T cells, or bulk PBMC T cells (not recorded which). The CDR3: CASSPSRRKWDTQYF.